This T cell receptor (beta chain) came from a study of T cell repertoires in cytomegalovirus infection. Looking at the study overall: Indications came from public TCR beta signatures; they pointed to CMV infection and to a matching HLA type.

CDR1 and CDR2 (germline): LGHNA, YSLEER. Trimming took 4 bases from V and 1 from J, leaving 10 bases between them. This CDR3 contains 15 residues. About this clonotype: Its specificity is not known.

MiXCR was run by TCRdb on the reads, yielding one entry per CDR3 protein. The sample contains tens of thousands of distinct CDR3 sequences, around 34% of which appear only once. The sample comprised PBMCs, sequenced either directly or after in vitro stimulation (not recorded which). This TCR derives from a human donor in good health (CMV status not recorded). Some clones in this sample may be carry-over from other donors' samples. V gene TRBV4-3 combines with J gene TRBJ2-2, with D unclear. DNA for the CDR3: TGCGCCAGCAGCCCCATTGGGCAGAACACCGGGGAGCTGTTTTTT. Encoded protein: CASSPIGQNTGELFF.